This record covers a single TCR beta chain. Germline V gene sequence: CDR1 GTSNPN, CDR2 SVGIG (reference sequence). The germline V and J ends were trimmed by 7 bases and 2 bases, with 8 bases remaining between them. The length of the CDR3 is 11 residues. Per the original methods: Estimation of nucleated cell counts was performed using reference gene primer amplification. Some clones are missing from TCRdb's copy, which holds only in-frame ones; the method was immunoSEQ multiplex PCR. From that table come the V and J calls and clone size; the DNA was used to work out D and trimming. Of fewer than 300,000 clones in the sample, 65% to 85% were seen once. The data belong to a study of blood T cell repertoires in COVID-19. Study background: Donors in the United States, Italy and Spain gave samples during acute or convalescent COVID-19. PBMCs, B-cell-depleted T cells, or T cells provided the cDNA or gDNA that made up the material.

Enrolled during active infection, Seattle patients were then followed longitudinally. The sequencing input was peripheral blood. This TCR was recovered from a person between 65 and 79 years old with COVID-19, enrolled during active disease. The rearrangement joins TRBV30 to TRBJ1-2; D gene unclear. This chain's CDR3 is CASEKNYGYTF. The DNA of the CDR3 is TGTGCCTCTGAGAAAAACTATGGCTACACCTTC.